This T cell receptor (beta chain) was recovered during a study of T cells after yellow fever vaccination. Conversion of TCR transcripts into cDNA relied on 5'RACE template switching, which added a universal primer site and UMIs. Via MiXCR, TCRdb re-called the 5' RACE reads, giving one row per CDR3 protein. This sample yields some 220,000 distinct CDR3 sequences, of which roughly 3% are seen a single time; approximately 3.5% belongs to the top ten. V was pared by 3 bases and J by 4 bases, with 6 bases of the junction left unmatched. CDR1 is SGHRS, CDR2 YFSETQ, per germline. The CDR3 covers 15 residues.

This receptor was taken from a young man who received the YFV17D yellow fever vaccine. The chain couples TRBV5-1 to TRBJ2-1; 8 positions match TRBD1. The sample here was CD4+ T cells sorted from PBMCs, taken 10 days after the yellow fever booster vaccination. CDR3 region: CASSSPGGYYNEQFF. The CDR3 DNA sequence: TGCGCCAGCAGCTCTCCAGGGGGCTATTACAATGAGCAGTTCTTC.